Described below is a single T cell receptor (beta chain) sequence and its context. Antigen specificity is unknown. The sample comes from a study of graft-versus-host responses after intestinal transplantation. On the study more broadly: Those transplanted obtained multivisceral, liver-intestinal, or isolated intestinal grafts.

The method was immunoSEQ multiplex PCR; TCRdb's version includes in-frame clones alone and lacks a portion of them. The table has tens of thousands of clones, about 93% seen once. The CDR3 sequence is 15 residues long. CDR1 SGHNT and CDR2 YYREEE come from the germline V gene (reference sequence). V lost 4 bases, J lost 0 bases, and 6 bases stayed unmatched. Study findings and constraints: Peak circulating GvH clone levels were associated with early post-transplant HvG declines.

The rearrangement links TRBV5-4 to TRBJ2-7; 8 bases line up with TRBD2. The TCR was taken from a human patient who received an intestinal transplant, so some T cells may come from the graft donor. The sequenced sample was PBMCs, obtained roughly 860 days after a first intestinal transplant, on the day of a second. The CDR3 reads CASSLGLGGSYEQYF. The CDR3 DNA reads as TGTGCCAGCAGCCTGGGACTAGGCGGCTCCTACGAGCAGTACTTC.